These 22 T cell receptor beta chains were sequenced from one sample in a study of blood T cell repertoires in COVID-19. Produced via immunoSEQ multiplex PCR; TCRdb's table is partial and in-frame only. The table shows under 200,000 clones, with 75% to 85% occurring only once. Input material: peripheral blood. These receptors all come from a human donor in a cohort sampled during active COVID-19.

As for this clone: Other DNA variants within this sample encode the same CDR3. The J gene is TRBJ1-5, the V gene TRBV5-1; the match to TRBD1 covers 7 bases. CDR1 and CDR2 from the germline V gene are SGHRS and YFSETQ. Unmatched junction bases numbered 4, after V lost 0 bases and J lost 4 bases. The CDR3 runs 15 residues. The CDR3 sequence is CASSLEGGRNQPQHF. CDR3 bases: TGCGCCAGCAGCTTGGAAGGGGGCCGTAATCAGCCCCAGCATTTT.

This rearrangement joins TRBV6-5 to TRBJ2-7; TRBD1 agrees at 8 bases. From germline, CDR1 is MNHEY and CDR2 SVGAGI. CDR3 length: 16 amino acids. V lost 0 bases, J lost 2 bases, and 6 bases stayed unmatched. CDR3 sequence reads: CASSYSRTGPTYEQYF. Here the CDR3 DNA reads TGTGCCAGCAGTTACTCGAGGACAGGGCCAACCTACGAGCAGTACTTC.

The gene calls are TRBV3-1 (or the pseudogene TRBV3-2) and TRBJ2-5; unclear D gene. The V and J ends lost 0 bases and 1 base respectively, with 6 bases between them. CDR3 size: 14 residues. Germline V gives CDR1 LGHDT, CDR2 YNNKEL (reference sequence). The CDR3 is CASSQDPRQETQYF. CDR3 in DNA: TGTGCCAGCAGCCAAGACCCCCGCCAAGAGACCCAGTACTTC.

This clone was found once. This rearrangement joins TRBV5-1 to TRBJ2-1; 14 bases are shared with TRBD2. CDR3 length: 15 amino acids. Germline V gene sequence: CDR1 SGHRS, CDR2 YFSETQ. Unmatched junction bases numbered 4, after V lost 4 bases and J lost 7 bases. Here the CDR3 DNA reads TGCGCCAGCAGCCTGTGGACTAGCGGGAGGAATGAGCAGTTCTTC. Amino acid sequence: CASSLWTSGRNEQFF.

CDR3 nucleotides: TGTGCCAGCAGTGAGGACAGGGGATCTAATCAGCCCCAGCATTTT. Translation: CASSEDRGSNQPQHF. V and J are TRBV9 and TRBJ1-5, with TRBD1 matching over 9 bases. CDR1 is SGDLS and CDR2 is YYNGEE in the germline V gene. The CDR3 has 15 residues. The V segment lost 5 bases and the J segment 4 bases; nucleotides outside the gene matches: 7. Combining the CDR3 with reference TRBV9 and TRBJ1-5 gives the whole variable domain DSGVTQTPKHLITATGQRVTLRCSPRSGDLSVYWYQQSLDQGLQFLIQYYNGEERAKGNILERFSAQQFPDLHSELNLSSLELGDSALYFCASSEDRGSNQPQHFGDGTRLSIL.

Here the CDR3 reads CASSPYANEQFF. CDR3 nucleotides: TGTGCCAGCAGCCCCTACGCCAATGAGCAGTTCTTC. The chain recombines TRBV7-2 with TRBJ2-1; D not resolved. The CDR3 runs to 12 residues. The V end was cut by 5 bases, the J end by 6 bases, with 8 bases between. Germline values: CDR1 SGHTA, CDR2 FQGNSA.

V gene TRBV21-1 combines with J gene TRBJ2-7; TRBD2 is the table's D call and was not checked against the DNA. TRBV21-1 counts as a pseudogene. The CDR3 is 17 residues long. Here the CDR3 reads CASSNHNIGLAVPEQYF. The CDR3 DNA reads TGTGCCAGCAGCAACCATAATATCGGACTAGCTGTGCCCGAGCAGTACTTC.

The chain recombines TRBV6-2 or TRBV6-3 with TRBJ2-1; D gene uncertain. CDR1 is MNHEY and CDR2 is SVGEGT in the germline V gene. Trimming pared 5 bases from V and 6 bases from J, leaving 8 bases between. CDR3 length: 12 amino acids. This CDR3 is CASSDTLNEQFF. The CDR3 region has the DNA TGTGCCAGCAGTGACACTCTCAATGAGCAGTTCTTC.

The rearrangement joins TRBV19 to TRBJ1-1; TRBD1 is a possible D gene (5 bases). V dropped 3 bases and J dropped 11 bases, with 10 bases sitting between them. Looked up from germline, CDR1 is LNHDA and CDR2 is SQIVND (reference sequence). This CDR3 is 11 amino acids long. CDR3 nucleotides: TGTGCCAGTAGTATGGGCAGGGCGGCTTTCTTT. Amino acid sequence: CASSMGRAAFF.

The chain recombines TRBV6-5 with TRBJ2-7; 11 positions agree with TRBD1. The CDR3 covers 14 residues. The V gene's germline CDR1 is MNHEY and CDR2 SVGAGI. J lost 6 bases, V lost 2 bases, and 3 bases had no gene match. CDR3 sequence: CASSYGDRGFEQYF. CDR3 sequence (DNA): TGTGCCAGCAGTTACGGGGACAGGGGGTTCGAGCAGTACTTC.

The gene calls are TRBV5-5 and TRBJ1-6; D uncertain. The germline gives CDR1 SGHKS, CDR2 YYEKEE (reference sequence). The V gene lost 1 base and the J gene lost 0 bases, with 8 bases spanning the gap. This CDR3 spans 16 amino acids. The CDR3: CASSLHGSSYNSPLHF. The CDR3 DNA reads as TGTGCCAGCAGCTTGCACGGGAGCTCCTATAATTCACCCCTCCACTTT. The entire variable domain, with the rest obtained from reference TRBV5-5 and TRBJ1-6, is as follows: DAGVTQSPTHLIKTRGQQVTLRCSPISGHKSVSWYQQVLGQGPQFIFQYYEKEERGRGNFPDRFSARQFPNYSSELNVNALLLGDSALYLCASSLHGSSYNSPLHFGNGTRLTVT.

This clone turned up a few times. DNA of the CDR3: TGTGCCAGTAGTATAGGGGGACTAATCTCTGGAAACACCATATATTTT. Protein sequence: CASSIGGLISGNTIYF. This chain uses TRBV19 with TRBJ1-3; D is possibly TRBD1 (5 bases). V lost 1 base and J 0 bases, leaving 10 bases between the germline ends. The germline V gene has CDR1 LNHDA and CDR2 SQIVND (reference sequence). This CDR3 has 16 residues.

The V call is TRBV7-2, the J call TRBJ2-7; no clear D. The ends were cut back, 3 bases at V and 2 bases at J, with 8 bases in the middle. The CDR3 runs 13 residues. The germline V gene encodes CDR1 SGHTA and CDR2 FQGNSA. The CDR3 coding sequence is TGTGCCAGCAGCTTTGAGGTCGCCTACGAGCAGTACTTC. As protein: CASSFEVAYEQYF. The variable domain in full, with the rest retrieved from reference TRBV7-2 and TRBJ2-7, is GAGVSQSPSNKVTEKGKDVELRCDPISGHTALYWYRQSLGQGLEFLIYFQGNSAPDKSGLPSDRFSAERTGGSVSTLTIQRTQQEDSAVYLCASSFEVAYEQYFGPGTRLTVT.

Here the CDR3 DNA reads TGTGCCAGCCGGACCGGAGGCTCCTACGAGCAGTACTTC. Translating gives CASRTGGSYEQYF. The chain carries TRBV12-3 or TRBV12-4 and TRBJ2-7; a weak D match, TRBD2 (5 bases). V was clipped by 8 bases and J by 0 bases, with 11 bases between them. The CDR3 spans 13 residues.

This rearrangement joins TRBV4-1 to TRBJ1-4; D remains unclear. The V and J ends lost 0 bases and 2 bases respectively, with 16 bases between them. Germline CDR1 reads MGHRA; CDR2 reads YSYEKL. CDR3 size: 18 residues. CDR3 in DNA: TGCGCCAGCAGCCAAGATGCATTAGCACAAGCTACTAATGAAAAACTGTTTTTT. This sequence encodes CASSQDALAQATNEKLFF.

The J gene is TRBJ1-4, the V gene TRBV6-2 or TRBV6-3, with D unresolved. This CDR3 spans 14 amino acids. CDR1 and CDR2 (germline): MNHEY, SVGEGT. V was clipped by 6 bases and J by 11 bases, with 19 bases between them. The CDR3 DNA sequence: TGTGCCAGCAGCTCCCGGTCCTACGCGGGCAAACTGTTTTTT. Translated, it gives CASSSRSYAGKLFF.

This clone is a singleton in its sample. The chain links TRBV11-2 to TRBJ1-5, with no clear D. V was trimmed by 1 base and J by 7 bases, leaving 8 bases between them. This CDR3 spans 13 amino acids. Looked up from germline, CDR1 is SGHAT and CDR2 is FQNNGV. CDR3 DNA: TGTGCCAGCAGCTTAGGGCCGATCCAGCCCCAGCATTTT. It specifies CASSLGPIQPQHF.

CDR3 in amino acids: CASSSTGFANTEAFF. CDR3 in DNA: TGTGCCAGCAGTTCGACAGGGTTCGCGAACACTGAAGCTTTCTTT. This chain joins TRBV6-5 and TRBJ1-1; 7 positions agree with TRBD1. The CDR3 contains 15 residues. Germline V gene data show CDR1 as MNHEY and CDR2 as SVGAGI. The junction had 6 bases not matched to a gene; V was cut back by 4 bases and J by 1 base.

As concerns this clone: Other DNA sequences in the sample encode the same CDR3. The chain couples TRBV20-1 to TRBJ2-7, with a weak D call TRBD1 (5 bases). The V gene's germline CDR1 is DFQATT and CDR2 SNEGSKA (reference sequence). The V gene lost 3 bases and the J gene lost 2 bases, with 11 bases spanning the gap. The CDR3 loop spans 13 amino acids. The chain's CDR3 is CSASQGPTYEQYF. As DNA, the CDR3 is TGCAGTGCTAGTCAGGGTCCCACCTACGAGCAGTACTTC.

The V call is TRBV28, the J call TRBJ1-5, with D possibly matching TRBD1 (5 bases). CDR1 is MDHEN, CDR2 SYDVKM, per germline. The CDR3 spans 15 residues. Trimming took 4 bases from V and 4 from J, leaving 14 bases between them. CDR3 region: CASSWGEGRNQPQHF. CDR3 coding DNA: TGTGCCAGCAGTTGGGGGGAGGGAAGGAATCAGCCCCAGCATTTT.

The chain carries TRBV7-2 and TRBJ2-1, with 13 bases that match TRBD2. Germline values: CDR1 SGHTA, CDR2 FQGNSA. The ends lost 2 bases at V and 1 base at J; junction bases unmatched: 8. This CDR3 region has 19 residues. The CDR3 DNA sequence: TGTGCCAGCAGCTTAAAGACTAGCGGGGGGCGGGAGTCCTACAATGAGCAGTTCTTC. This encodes CASSLKTSGGRESYNEQFF.

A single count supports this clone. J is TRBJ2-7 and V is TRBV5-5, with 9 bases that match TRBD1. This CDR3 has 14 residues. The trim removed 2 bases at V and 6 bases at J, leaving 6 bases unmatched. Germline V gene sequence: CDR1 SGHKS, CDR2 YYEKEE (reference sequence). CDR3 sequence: CASSFRDRETEQYF. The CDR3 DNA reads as TGTGCCAGCAGCTTCCGGGACAGGGAGACCGAGCAGTACTTC.